The 16 T cell receptor beta chains presented below share a single source sample, sequenced in a study of blood T cell repertoires in COVID-19. Sequenced by immunoSEQ multiplex PCR; TCRdb stores in-frame clones only, minus some. The sample holds around 320,000 clones, more than 70% seen once. Specimen: peripheral blood. The receptors stem from a woman in her twenties or thirties who had recovered from COVID-19.

This chain uses TRBV27 with TRBJ1-2; 10 nucleotides match TRBD1. Trimming at V came to 3 bases and at J to 8 bases, leaving 3 bases not matched to a gene. The CDR3 is 13 residues long. The germline gives CDR1 MNHEY, CDR2 SMNVEV (reference sequence). For the CDR3, the DNA is TGTGCCAGCAGTTTCGGGACAGGGGTCGGCTACACCTTC. Its protein is CASSFGTGVGYTF.

The chain is built from TRBV3-1 (or the pseudogene TRBV3-2) and TRBJ1-1, with 9 bases that match TRBD1. V shed 7 bases, J shed 4 bases, and the junction held 10 bases outside the gene matches. The CDR3 has 15 residues. Per the germline V gene, CDR1 is LGHDT and CDR2 is YNNKEL (reference sequence). The DNA for the CDR3 is TGTGCCAGCACCCCTACCCCGGGACAGGGCACTGAAGCTTTCTTT. Translating gives CASTPTPGQGTEAFF.

J is TRBJ2-2 and V is TRBV24-1, with D possibly being TRBD1 (5 bases). Germline V gene lookup returns CDR1 KGHDR and CDR2 SFDVKD. Trimming left V 12 bases short and J 7 bases short, with 23 bases between. The CDR3 is made up of 15 amino acids. This CDR3 reads CAVREREFGDGELFF. In nucleotides, the CDR3 is TGTGCCGTCAGGGAAAGGGAATTTGGGGACGGGGAGCTGTTTTTT.

This sequence joins TRBV5-1 and TRBJ2-3, with 9 nucleotides matching TRBD1. The CDR3 is 14 amino acids. CDR1 is SGHRS, CDR2 YFSETQ, per germline. Unmatched junction bases numbered 3, after V lost 2 bases and J lost 5 bases. The CDR3 coding sequence is TGCGCCAGCAGCTTCCGGGACAGGGAAGATACGCAGTATTTT. Encoded protein: CASSFRDREDTQYF.

The chain uses TRBV23-1 and TRBJ2-5, with 11 bases fitting TRBD1. TRBV23-1 is an ORF, with its function uncertain. The CDR3 extends over 17 amino acids. The V segment lost 0 bases and the J segment 5 bases; nucleotides outside the gene matches: 8. The CDR3 sequence is CASSQSPGQGEFETQYF. The CDR3 nucleotides read TGCGCCAGCAGTCAATCCCCGGGACAGGGGGAATTTGAGACCCAGTACTTC.

The rearrangement uses TRBV5-1 and TRBJ2-2; 12 bases are a match to TRBD2. The CDR3 covers 17 residues. The germline V gene has CDR1 SGHRS and CDR2 YFSETQ. Trimming cost V 3 bases and J 6 bases; bases outside gene matches: 9. CDR3 loop: CASSSTTSGGFAGELFF. The CDR3, as DNA: TGCGCCAGCAGCTCGACTACTAGCGGGGGGTTCGCCGGGGAGCTGTTTTTT. The whole variable domain, filled in from reference TRBV5-1 and TRBJ2-2, reads KAGVTQTPRYLIKTRGQQVTLSCSPISGHRSVSWYQQTPGQGLQFLFEYFSETQRNKGNFPGRFSGRQFSNSRSEMNVSTLELGDSALYLCASSSTTSGGFAGELFFGEGSRLTVL.

The chain is built from TRBV18 and TRBJ1-5; 9 nucleotides agree with TRBD1. Germline assignment: CDR1 KGHSH and CDR2 LQKENI. This CDR3 is 15 amino acids long. V dropped 4 bases and J dropped 7; count of bases not matched to a gene: 8. The CDR3 sequence is CASSRQGGMVQPQHF. The CDR3, as DNA: TGTGCCAGCTCACGACAGGGGGGGATGGTGCAGCCCCAGCATTTT.

This CDR3 reads CASSEGTANQPQHF. DNA of the CDR3: TGTGCCAGCAGTGAAGGGACAGCGAATCAGCCCCAGCATTTT. This chain links TRBV6-1 with TRBJ1-5, with D tentatively TRBD1 (6 bases). Deletions cut 1 base from V and 4 bases from J, with 8 bases between. The CDR3 covers 14 residues. Germline-derived CDR1 and CDR2 are MNHNS and SASEGT.

The rearrangement uses TRBV6-6 and TRBJ1-5; possibly TRBD1 for D (5 bases). Trimming cost V 6 bases and J 6 bases, with 15 bases left between them. CDR1 MNHNY and CDR2 SVGAGI come from the germline V gene (reference sequence). The CDR3 has 14 amino acids. The CDR3 spells CASRQGGISQPQHF. CDR3 in DNA: TGTGCCAGCAGGCAGGGCGGTATAAGTCAGCCCCAGCATTTT.

This clone appeared once. The chain combines TRBV6-6 with TRBJ1-1, with 9 bases that match TRBD1. The CDR3 is made up of 15 amino acids. Unmatched junction bases numbered 11, after V lost 6 bases and J lost 6 bases. CDR1 MNHNY and CDR2 SVGAGI come from the germline V gene (reference sequence). CDR3 loop: CASSIPGQGLAEAFF. For the CDR3, the DNA is TGTGCCAGCAGCATACCGGGACAGGGTCTCGCTGAAGCTTTCTTT.

The chain links TRBV19 to TRBJ1-1; 12 positions agree with TRBD1. The CDR3 spans 15 residues. CDR1 is LNHDA and CDR2 is SQIVND in the germline V gene (reference sequence). The V and J ends lost 8 bases and 5 bases, in that order; junction bases with no gene match: 9. The CDR3 region is CASGKGDRGRTEAFF. The DNA for the CDR3 is TGTGCCAGTGGAAAGGGGGACAGGGGGCGGACTGAAGCTTTCTTT. The whole variable domain, remainder taken from reference TRBV19 and TRBJ1-1, is DGGITQSPKYLFRKEGQNVTLSCEQNLNHDAMYWYRQDPGQGLRLIYYSQIVNDFQKGDIAEGYSVSREKKESFPLTVTSAQKNPTAFYLCASGKGDRGRTEAFFGQGTRLTVV.

This clone was detected only a few times. The V gene is TRBV12-3 or TRBV12-4, the J gene TRBJ2-3; D perhaps matches TRBD2 (5 bases). V was trimmed by 4 bases and J by 7 bases, leaving 9 bases between them. This CDR3 comprises 12 residues. CDR3: CASSSSGYTQYF. CDR3 sequence (DNA): TGTGCCAGCAGTTCCTCGGGGTATACGCAGTATTTT.

The gene calls are TRBV12-5 and TRBJ1-3, with D possibly TRBD1 on 6 matching bases. V was trimmed by 7 bases and J by 4 bases, leaving 17 bases between them. Germline loops: CDR1 LGHNT, CDR2 FRNRAP. The CDR3 has 15 amino acids. The DNA of the CDR3 is TGTGCTAGTGCTCCACCCGGGGGGCGCGGAAACACCATATATTTT. Amino acids: CASAPPGGRGNTIYF. The complete variable domain, with remaining parts taken from reference TRBV12-5 and TRBJ1-3, reads DARVTQTPRHKVTEMGQEVTMRCQPILGHNTVFWYRQTMMQGLELLAYFRNRAPLDDSGMPKDRFSAEMPDATLATLKIQPSEPRDSAVYFCASAPPGGRGNTIYFGEGSWLTVV.

This clone appeared a single time. The V call is TRBV3-1 (or the pseudogene TRBV3-2), the J call TRBJ2-3, with 11 bases that match TRBD2. This CDR3 comprises 14 residues. Germline V gives CDR1 LGHDT, CDR2 YNNKEL (reference sequence). J was trimmed by 1 base and V by 6 bases; bases with no gene match: 0. The CDR3 sequence is CASRLAGGTDTQYF. For the CDR3, the DNA is TGTGCCAGCAGACTAGCGGGGGGCACAGATACGCAGTATTTT.

The V call is TRBV6-1, the J call TRBJ1-5; D gene uncertain. This CDR3 comprises 15 residues. V lost 3 bases to trimming and J lost 1 base, with 10 bases between them. CDR1 is MNHNS, CDR2 SASEGT, per germline. CDR3 in amino acids: CASSEITPSNQPQHF. DNA of the CDR3: TGTGCCAGCAGTGAGATCACACCGAGCAATCAGCCCCAGCATTTT.

The rearrangement links TRBV6-5 to TRBJ2-7; 11 positions agree with TRBD1. The CDR3 length is 15 residues. With 4 bases clipped from V and 6 bases from J, the junction kept 8 bases outside the gene matches. CDR1 and CDR2 from the germline V gene are MNHEY and SVGAGI. The CDR3 DNA follows: TGTGCCAGCAGTTCCCCGGGACAGGGGGGTCGCGAGCAGTACTTC. This sequence encodes CASSSPGQGGREQYF.